The 32 T cell receptor beta chains reported below all come from one sample, sequenced in a study of blood T cell repertoires in COVID-19. Data came from immunoSEQ multiplex PCR; TCRdb stores just in-frame clones and leaves some out. In the table there are under 25,000 clones, around 83% of which are singletons. The source material was peripheral blood. These receptor sequences come from a man aged 70 or older with acute or convalescent COVID-19.

The V gene is TRBV18, the J gene TRBJ2-3; the match to TRBD1 covers 8 bases. Germline V lookup: CDR1 KGHSH, CDR2 LQKENI. There are 14 residues in the CDR3. J was trimmed by 1 base and V by 3 bases; bases with no gene match: 0. CDR3 region: CASSPGQGTDTQYF. The CDR3, as DNA: TGTGCCAGCTCACCGGGACAGGGCACAGATACGCAGTATTTT. The full variable domain, in which reference TRBV18 and TRBJ2-3 provide the parts outside the CDR3, is NAGVMQNPRHLVRRRGQEARLRCSPMKGHSHVYWYRQLPEEGLKFMVYLQKENIIDESGMPKERFSAEFPKEGPSILRIQQVVRGDSAAYFCASSPGQGTDTQYFGPGTRLTVL.

The CDR3 coding sequence is TGTGCCTGGAGGACTAGCGGGTACAATGAGCAGTTCTTC. This encodes CAWRTSGYNEQFF. The chain employs TRBV30 and TRBJ2-1; 10 nucleotides match TRBD2. V lost 3 bases, J lost 4 bases, and 0 bases stayed unmatched. The CDR3 has 13 residues. Germline lookup yields CDR1 GTSNPN and CDR2 SVGIG (reference sequence).

The rearrangement links TRBV27 to TRBJ1-2; D gene unclear. The V end was cut by 6 bases, the J end by 0 bases, with 11 bases between. The CDR3 loop spans 14 amino acids. Germline CDR1 is MNHEY and CDR2 is SMNVEV (reference sequence). The CDR3 DNA reads as TGTGCCAGCAGCCGTGGAGAATCTAACTATGGCTACACCTTC. Amino acids: CASSRGESNYGYTF.

This chain links TRBV28 with TRBJ1-2; D unclear. Looked up from germline, CDR1 is MDHEN and CDR2 is SYDVKM. The CDR3 is 14 residues long. Trimming took 8 bases from V and 5 from J, leaving 18 bases between them. CDR3 nucleotide sequence: TGTGCCAGCGGTGGGGAGGTGCGAATATATGGCTACACCTTC. Translation gives CASGGEVRIYGYTF.

The chain has TRBV5-1 and TRBJ2-1, with D possibly matching TRBD2 (6 bases). This CDR3 is built from 12 residues. From germline, CDR1 is SGHRS and CDR2 YFSETQ. Trimming took 4 bases from V and 4 from J, leaving 6 bases between them. This CDR3 is CASSRGYNEQFF. The CDR3 DNA follows: TGCGCCAGCAGCCGGGGGTACAATGAGCAGTTCTTC.

The chain uses TRBV9 and TRBJ2-4, with D possibly TRBD1 on 6 matching bases. The V end was cut by 4 bases, the J end by 8 bases, with 16 bases between. The CDR3 length is 14 residues. Germline loops: CDR1 SGDLS, CDR2 YYNGEE. The CDR3: CASSPPTGTDIQYF. The CDR3 DNA follows: TGTGCCAGCAGCCCACCTACAGGGACGGACATTCAGTACTTC.

The chain uses TRBV5-6 and TRBJ1-5; TRBD1 is a possible D gene (5 bases). Germline V lookup: CDR1 SGHDT, CDR2 YYEEEE. The V gene lost 3 bases and the J gene lost 5 bases, with 15 bases spanning the gap. The CDR3 extends over 15 amino acids. The CDR3 DNA reads TGTGCCAGCAGCTGGGGCAGCGGGCACCATCAGCCCCAGCATTTT. It specifies CASSWGSGHHQPQHF.

This clone was counted between two and nine times. The chain recombines TRBV10-2 with TRBJ1-4; 12 bases map to TRBD1. The CDR3 sequence is 17 residues long. Germline CDR1 is WSHSY and CDR2 is SAAADI. Trimming took 10 bases from V and 7 from J; bases not matched to a gene: 16. The CDR3 is CATKIAGTGGGGEKLFF. The CDR3 DNA is TGCGCCACGAAAATCGCCGGGACAGGGGGCGGAGGTGAAAAACTGTTTTTT.

This clone was seen a few times. The chain has TRBV30 and TRBJ1-1; D uncertain. The germline CDR1 and CDR2 sequences are GTSNPN and SVGIG (reference sequence). This CDR3 contains 13 residues. V was shortened by 0 bases and J by 0 bases, with 5 bases between the two germline ends. The CDR3: CAWSVGMNTEAFF. As DNA, the CDR3 is TGTGCCTGGAGTGTCGGGATGAACACTGAAGCTTTCTTT. Complete variable domain (other parts from reference TRBV30 and TRBJ1-1): SQTIHQWPATLVQPVGSPLSLECTVEGTSNPNLYWYRQAAGRGLQLLFYSVGIGQISSEVPQNLSASRPQDRQFILSSKKLLLSDSGFYLCAWSVGMNTEAFFGQGTRLTVV.

This chain links TRBV5-1 with TRBJ2-1; TRBD2 aligns across 8 bases. The V segment lost 0 bases and the J segment 3 bases; nucleotides outside the gene matches: 5. Germline CDR1 reads SGHRS; CDR2 reads YFSETQ. This CDR3 contains 16 residues. DNA for the CDR3: TGCGCCAGCAGCTTGGAGGCGGGAGGCGTCTACAATGAGCAGTTCTTC. It specifies CASSLEAGGVYNEQFF.

This chain uses TRBV7-3 with TRBJ1-2, with unresolved D. This CDR3 has 13 amino acids. V was cut by 1 base and J by 8 bases, with 11 bases left in between. Germline-derived CDR1 and CDR2 are SGHTA and FQGTGA. CDR3 residues: CASSLSGRTGYTF. The CDR3 DNA is TGTGCCAGCAGCTTAAGCGGAAGAACAGGCTACACCTTC.

The chain joins TRBV4-3 to TRBJ1-4; TRBD1 matches 7 bases. This CDR3 is built from 15 residues. Germline V gene data show CDR1 as LGHNA and CDR2 as YSLEER. J was trimmed by 6 bases and V by 0 bases; bases with no gene match: 4. CDR3 protein: CASSQEWDRDEKLFF. The CDR3 DNA is TGCGCCAGCAGCCAAGAATGGGACAGAGATGAAAAACTGTTTTTT.

The rearrangement joins TRBV6-2 or TRBV6-3 to TRBJ1-3; D unresolved. The V gene lost 0 bases and the J gene lost 4 bases, with 4 bases spanning the gap. The length of the CDR3 is 13 residues. The germline V gene has CDR1 MNHEY and CDR2 SVGEGT. CDR3 coding DNA: TGTGCCAGCAGTTACTCGAGGGGAAACACCATATATTTT. Its translation: CASSYSRGNTIYF.

CDR3 region: CASSLGDRIYNEQFF. The CDR3 bases are TGCGCCAGCAGCTTGGGGGACAGAATCTACAATGAGCAGTTCTTC. V is TRBV5-1 and J is TRBJ2-1, with TRBD1 matching 7 bases. After removal of 0 bases from V and 3 bases from J, the junction contained 3 bases not matched to a gene. The CDR3 has 15 residues. CDR1 is SGHRS and CDR2 is YFSETQ in the germline V gene.

V and J are TRBV3-1 (or the pseudogene TRBV3-2) and TRBJ1-6; no definite D call. The CDR3 is 13 amino acids. V was clipped by 0 bases and J by 6 bases, with 3 bases between them. In germline, CDR1 is LGHDT, CDR2 YNNKEL (reference sequence). The CDR3 sequence: CASSQEANSPLHF. The DNA of the CDR3 is TGTGCCAGCAGCCAAGAGGCTAATTCACCCCTCCACTTT.

V and J are TRBV7-9 and TRBJ1-1; 9 bases are a match to TRBD1. The V and J ends lost 5 bases and 2 bases, in that order; junction bases with no gene match: 9. The CDR3 has 16 amino acids. Germline lookup yields CDR1 SEHNR and CDR2 FQNEAQ (reference sequence). The CDR3 loop reads CASSPGQGILNTEAFF. The CDR3 DNA sequence: TGTGCCAGCAGCCCAGGACAGGGGATTTTAAACACTGAAGCTTTCTTT.

The chain joins TRBV2 to TRBJ2-2; the D is unclear. The CDR3 sequence is 11 residues long. Per germline, CDR1 SNHLY and CDR2 FYNNEI. The V and J ends lost 10 bases and 2 bases respectively, with 5 bases between them. The DNA for the CDR3 is TGTGCCACCACAAACACCGGGGAGCTGTTTTTT. Protein: CATTNTGELFF.

The sample holds one count of this clone. The chain recombines TRBV29-1 with TRBJ1-1; TRBD1 agrees at 12 bases. V lost 6 bases to trimming and J lost 5 bases; unmatched junction nucleotides: 19. Germline loops: CDR1 SQVTM, CDR2 ANQGSEA. The CDR3 runs 18 residues. The CDR3 DNA reads as TGCAGCGTAGCGAAAAGACCGGGACAGGGGGCGAGTATTACTGAAGCTTTCTTT. This codes for CSVAKRPGQGASITEAFF.

V usage is TRBV18 and J usage is TRBJ1-5; possibly TRBD1 for D (6 bases). This CDR3 has 13 amino acids. Trimming cost V 5 bases and J 7 bases, with 12 bases left between them. Germline V gene sequence: CDR1 KGHSH, CDR2 LQKENI. CDR3 DNA: TGTGCCAGCTCAGCCGCAGGGGACCAGCCCCAGCATTTT. Translated: CASSAAGDQPQHF.

V and J are TRBV2 and TRBJ1-2, with 8 bases identical to TRBD1. This CDR3 is built from 12 residues. The V gene's germline CDR1 is SNHLY and CDR2 FYNNEI. Germline trimming cut 8 bases from V and 6 bases from J; bases unmatched to any gene: 5. Written as DNA, the CDR3 is TGTGCCAGCCAGGACAGGGCGGATGGCTACACCTTC. Protein: CASQDRADGYTF.

This sequence joins TRBV7-2 and TRBJ1-6, with 7 bases that match TRBD1. The CDR3 length is 16 residues. The germline gives CDR1 SGHTA, CDR2 FQGNSA. Trimming cost V 8 bases and J 10 bases; bases outside gene matches: 17. This CDR3 reads CASLQTGSLYRSPLHF. The CDR3 nucleotides are TGTGCCAGCTTACAGACAGGGTCCCTTTACCGGTCACCCCTCCACTTT.

This clone was observed once. The V gene is TRBV6-2 or TRBV6-3, the J gene TRBJ1-4; D unclear. The V end was cut by 4 bases, the J end by 0 bases, with 15 bases between. In germline, CDR1 is MNHEY, CDR2 SVGEGT. This CDR3 has 17 amino acids. Here the CDR3 reads CASSSRTNAATNEKLFF. The CDR3 coding sequence is TGTGCCAGCAGTTCTCGCACCAACGCGGCAACTAATGAAAAACTGTTTTTT.

The CDR3 region has the DNA TGTGCCGTCTTTGGAGGGAACACTGAAGCTTTCTTT. This encodes CAVFGGNTEAFF. The J gene is TRBJ1-1, the V gene TRBV3-1 (or the pseudogene TRBV3-2), with unresolved D. The CDR3 has 12 amino acids. CDR1 LGHDT and CDR2 YNNKEL come from the germline V gene (reference sequence). Trimming shortened V by 11 bases and J by 1 base, and 11 bases separated the two germline ends.

The gene calls are TRBV7-3 and TRBJ1-1; TRBD1 is a possible D gene (5 bases). The germline gives CDR1 SGHTA, CDR2 FQGTGA. The V end was cut by 4 bases, the J end by 2 bases, with 8 bases between. The length of the CDR3 is 13 residues. Here the CDR3 reads CASSSDRNTEAFF. The CDR3 nucleotides read TGTGCCAGCAGCTCAGACAGAAACACTGAAGCTTTCTTT.

CDR3 region: CASSSGTGNDEQFF. DNA for the CDR3: TGTGCCAGCAGCTCAGGGACAGGGAACGATGAGCAGTTCTTC. This rearrangement joins TRBV7-2 to TRBJ2-1; 9 bases fit TRBD1. Trimming took 4 bases from V and 8 from J; bases not matched to a gene: 6. CDR1 and CDR2 (germline): SGHTA, FQGNSA. The CDR3 has 14 amino acids.

This clone was picked up a small number of times. The chain combines TRBV10-3 with TRBJ1-5; TRBD1 matches at 8 bases. Germline V gene data show CDR1 as ENHRY and CDR2 as SYGVKD. The CDR3 covers 15 residues. With V trimmed by 2 bases and J by 2 bases, 2 bases remained unmatched. CDR3 coding DNA: TGTGCCATCAGTGAGGGACAGGGAGGCAATCAGCCCCAGCATTTT. The encoded protein is CAISEGQGGNQPQHF.

V usage is TRBV6-5 and J usage is TRBJ2-7, with a tentative D call TRBD1 (6 bases). The V gene lost 9 bases and the J gene lost 6 bases, with 18 bases spanning the gap. CDR3 length: 13 residues. CDR1 is MNHEY and CDR2 is SVGAGI in the germline V gene. CDR3 amino acids: CASSRGIGFEQYF. The DNA for the CDR3 is TGTGCCAGTTCGAGGGGGATTGGGTTCGAGCAGTACTTC.

The rearrangement uses TRBV5-1 and TRBJ1-2; TRBD1 matches at 10 bases. Germline loops: CDR1 SGHRS, CDR2 YFSETQ. The CDR3 is 14 residues long. Trimming cost V 0 bases and J 6 bases; bases outside gene matches: 2. The CDR3 region has the DNA TGCGCCAGCAGCTTGGGACAGGGGGCGGATGGCTACACCTTC. Protein product: CASSLGQGADGYTF.

The rearrangement links TRBV5-1 to TRBJ2-7; 7 positions agree with TRBD1. The CDR3 runs 14 residues. The germline V gene has CDR1 SGHRS and CDR2 YFSETQ. The V segment lost 4 bases and the J segment 3 bases; nucleotides outside the gene matches: 7. CDR3 nucleotides: TGCGCCAGCAGCCGACAGGGCTTAAACTACGAGCAGTACTTC. This gives the protein CASSRQGLNYEQYF.

The chain combines TRBV9 with TRBJ2-7; D possibly corresponds to TRBD2 (6 bases). V lost 4 bases, J lost 7 bases, and 24 bases lay in between. Germline CDR1 is SGDLS and CDR2 is YYNGEE. This CDR3 contains 16 residues. The CDR3 sequence is CASSSTGGVGGREQYF. The CDR3 DNA follows: TGTGCCAGCAGCTCCACAGGAGGGGTGGGAGGAAGAGAGCAGTACTTC.

The V and J genes are TRBV28 and TRBJ1-1; D uncertain. This CDR3 comprises 12 residues. The ends were cut back, 2 bases at V and 5 bases at J, with 6 bases in the middle. Germline-derived CDR1 and CDR2 are MDHEN and SYDVKM. The CDR3 loop is CASSLRFTEAFF. CDR3 coding DNA: TGTGCCAGCAGTTTACGGTTTACTGAAGCTTTCTTT.

The gene calls are TRBV7-2 and TRBJ2-1; possible D gene TRBD1, 5 bases. Trimming shortened V by 2 bases and J by 9 bases, and 11 bases separated the two germline ends. The germline V gene encodes CDR1 SGHTA and CDR2 FQGNSA. The CDR3 spans 13 residues. The DNA for the CDR3 is TGTGCCAGCAGCTTATTGAGTCAGGGTGAGCAGTTCTTC. Encoded protein: CASSLLSQGEQFF.